These T cell receptor beta chains were read from a single sample in a study of cytomegalovirus exposure and HLA in healthy donors. Using immunoSEQ multiplex PCR, the repertoire was profiled, and TCRdb retains in-frame clones only, with some absent. Here the sample spans about 160,000 clones, roughly 80% being singletons. Input material: PBMCs. Receptors were obtained from a woman in her thirties or forties in good health and CMV-seronegative. Both conserved end residues are part of each CDR3. The order of the fields is V gene, clone size, D gene, J gene, CDR3 DNA, CDR3 protein. D genes are given only for firm matches. Clone size is stated in some rows and not others, as once, few, many or a class when expanded.

>TRBV5-1|.|.|TRBJ1-2
TGCGCCAGCAGCTTGGGAAGGTCCGCGGGTGATGGCTACACCTTC
CASSLGRSAGDGYTF
>TRBV19|.|.|TRBJ2-2
TGTGCCAGTAGTACCCCGGCAGGGGAAGGGGCCGGGGAGCTGTTTTTT
CASSTPAGEGAGELFF
>TRBV13|few|.|TRBJ1-2
TGTGCCAGCAGCCCAGGGAGGAAGGGCGGACTCTATGGCTACACCTTC
CASSPGRKGGLYGYTF
>TRBV5-6|.|TRBD1|TRBJ2-7
TGTGCCAGCAGCGGAGGGACAGGGGGGCCCCACGAGCAGTACTTC
CASSGGTGGPHEQYF
>TRBV6-5|once|.|TRBJ1-6
TGTGCCAGCAGTTATTGGCAGGGTGAAACCCTCCACTTT
CASSYWQGETLHF
>TRBV11-2|.|.|TRBJ1-3
TGTGCCAGCAGCCTTACAGGGTCCGTGGGAAACACCATATATTTT
CASSLTGSVGNTIYF
>TRBV18|.|.|TRBJ1-2
TGTGCCAGCTCCCGGGACCAGGGGAAGACCTACACCTTC
CASSRDQGKTYTF
>TRBV5-6|.|.|TRBJ1-1
TGTGCCAGCAGCTTGGGGACACTGACTGAAGCTTTCTTT
CASSLGTLTEAFF
>TRBV6-6|.|.|TRBJ1-1
TGTGCCAGCAGTTACTCGAGTCCAGGGGAAGCTTTCTTT
CASSYSSPGEAFF
>TRBV28|.|.|TRBJ1-1
TGTGCCAGCAGTAGCCGTCCAGGTGAAGCTTTCTTT
CASSSRPGEAFF
>TRBV11-2|.|.|TRBJ1-2
TGTGCCAGCAGCTTACAGGGCTATGGCTACACCTTC
CASSLQGYGYTF
>TRBV7-8|.|.|TRBJ1-2
TGTGCCAGCAGCAGCCGGTCGGGTGGCTACACCTTC
CASSSRSGGYTF
>TRBV5-4|.|TRBD1|TRBJ1-6
TGTGCCAAAGGGACAGTGGGCCCAAGCTCCTATAATTCACCCCTCCACTTT
CAKGTVGPSSYNSPLHF
>TRBV2|.|TRBD1|TRBJ2-2
TGTGCCAGCAGGGACAGGGCGGACACCGGGGAGCTGTTTTTT
CASRDRADTGELFF
>TRBV25-1|.|.|TRBJ2-5
TGTGCCAGCAGTGAACCGGGGAGAGAGACCCAGTACTTC
CASSEPGRETQYF
>TRBV28|.|.|TRBJ1-5
TGTGCCAGCGGATCCATCCCCCCCGGGCAGGGGCAGCCCCAGCATTTT
CASGSIPPGQGQPQHF
>TRBV14|.|TRBD1|TRBJ1-6
TGTGCCAGCAGTCCAGGCTGGACAGGGAACTCACCCCTCCACTTT
CASSPGWTGNSPLHF
>TRBV5-1|.|.|TRBJ2-7
TGCGCCAGCAGCTTGGCGGGGGGCGACTCCTACGAGCAGTACTTC
CASSLAGGDSYEQYF
>TRBV5-1|.|TRBD1|TRBJ1-2
TGCGCCAGCAGCTCAGATGGGACAGTCTATGGCTACACCTTC
CASSSDGTVYGYTF
>TRBV12-5|.|.|TRBJ1-1
TGTGCTAGTGGTTTCCAACGTGGAGGGATCGCTTTCTTT
CASGFQRGGIAFF
>TRBV7-6|few|TRBD1|TRBJ1-3
TGTGCCAGCAGTAAAACCGGGACAGACTCTGGAAACACCATATATTTT
CASSKTGTDSGNTIYF
>TRBV19|.|.|TRBJ1-2
TGTGCCAGTAGTAGGACAGATTCCTATGGCTACACCTTC
CASSRTDSYGYTF
>TRBV19|.|TRBD1|TRBJ1-5
TGTGCCAGTAGTTGGGGACAGGTCCCTCAGCCCCAGCATTTT
CASSWGQVPQPQHF
>TRBV28|few|.|TRBJ2-5
TGTGCCAGCAGCCGAAACCAGTGGGCTGTAGAGAAGACCCAGTACTTC
CASSRNQWAVEKTQYF